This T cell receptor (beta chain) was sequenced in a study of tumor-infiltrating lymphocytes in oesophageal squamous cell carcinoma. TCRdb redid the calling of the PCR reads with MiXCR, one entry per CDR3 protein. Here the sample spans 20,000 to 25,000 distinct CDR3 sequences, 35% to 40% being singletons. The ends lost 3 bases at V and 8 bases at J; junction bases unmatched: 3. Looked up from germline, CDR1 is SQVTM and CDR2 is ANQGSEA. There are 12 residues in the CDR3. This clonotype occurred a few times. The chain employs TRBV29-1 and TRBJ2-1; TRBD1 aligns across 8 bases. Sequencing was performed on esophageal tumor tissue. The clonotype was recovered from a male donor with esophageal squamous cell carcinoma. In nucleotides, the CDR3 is TGCAGCGTTGATGTACAGGGGGATGAGCAGTTCTTC. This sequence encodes CSVDVQGDEQFF.